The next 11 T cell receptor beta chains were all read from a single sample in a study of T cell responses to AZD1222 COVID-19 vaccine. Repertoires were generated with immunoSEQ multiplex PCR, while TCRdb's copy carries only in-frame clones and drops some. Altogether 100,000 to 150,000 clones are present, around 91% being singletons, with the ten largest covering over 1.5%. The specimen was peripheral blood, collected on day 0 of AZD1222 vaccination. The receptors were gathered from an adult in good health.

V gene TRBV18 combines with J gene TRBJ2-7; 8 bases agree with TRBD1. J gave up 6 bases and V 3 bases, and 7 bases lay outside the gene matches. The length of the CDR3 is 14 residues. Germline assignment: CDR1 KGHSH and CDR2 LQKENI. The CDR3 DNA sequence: TGTGCCAGCTCACCTGGACAGGGAATTGGCGAGCAGTACGTC. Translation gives CASSPGQGIGEQYV.

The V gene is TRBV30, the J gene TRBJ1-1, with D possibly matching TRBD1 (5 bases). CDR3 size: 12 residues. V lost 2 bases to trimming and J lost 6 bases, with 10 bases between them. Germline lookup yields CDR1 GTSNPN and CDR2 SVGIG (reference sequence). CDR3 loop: CAWSRGAAEAFF. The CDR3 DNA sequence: TGTGCCTGGAGTCGTGGGGCTGCTGAAGCTTTCTTT. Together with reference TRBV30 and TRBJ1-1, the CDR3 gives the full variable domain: SQTIHQWPATLVQPVGSPLSLECTVEGTSNPNLYWYRQAAGRGLQLLFYSVGIGQISSEVPQNLSASRPQDRQFILSSKKLLLSDSGFYLCAWSRGAAEAFFGQGTRLTVV.

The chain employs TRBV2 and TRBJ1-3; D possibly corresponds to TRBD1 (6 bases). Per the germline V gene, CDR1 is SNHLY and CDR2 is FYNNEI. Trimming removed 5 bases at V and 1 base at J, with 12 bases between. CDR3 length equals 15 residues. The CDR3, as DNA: TGTGCCAGCAGTAGGACAGCGCAGTCTGGAAACACCATATATTTT. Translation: CASSRTAQSGNTIYF.

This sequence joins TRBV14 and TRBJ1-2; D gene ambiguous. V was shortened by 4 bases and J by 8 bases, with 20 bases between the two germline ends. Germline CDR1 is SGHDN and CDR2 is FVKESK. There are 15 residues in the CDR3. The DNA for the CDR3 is TGTGCCAGCAGCCTTCCCCGCACCCCCACGGACGGCTACACCTTC. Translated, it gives CASSLPRTPTDGYTF.

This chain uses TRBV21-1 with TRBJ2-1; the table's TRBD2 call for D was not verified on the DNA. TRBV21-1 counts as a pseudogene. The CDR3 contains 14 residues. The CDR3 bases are TGTGCCAGCAGCAAAAATTGGTATGAGCTCCAGCAGTTCTTC. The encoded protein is CASSKNWYELQQFF.

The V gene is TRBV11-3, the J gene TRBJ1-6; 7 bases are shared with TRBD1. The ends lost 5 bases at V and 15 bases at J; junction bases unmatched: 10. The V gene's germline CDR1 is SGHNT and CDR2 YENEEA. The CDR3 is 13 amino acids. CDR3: CASSPDNDRVLHF. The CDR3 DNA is TGTGCCAGCAGCCCTGACAATGACAGGGTCCTCCACTTT.

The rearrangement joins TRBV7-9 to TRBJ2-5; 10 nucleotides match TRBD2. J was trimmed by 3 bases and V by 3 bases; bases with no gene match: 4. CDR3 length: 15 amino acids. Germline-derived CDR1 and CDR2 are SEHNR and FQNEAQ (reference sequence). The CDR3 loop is CASSFGLADKETQYF. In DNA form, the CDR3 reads TGTGCCAGCAGCTTTGGACTAGCGGATAAAGAGACCCAGTACTTC.

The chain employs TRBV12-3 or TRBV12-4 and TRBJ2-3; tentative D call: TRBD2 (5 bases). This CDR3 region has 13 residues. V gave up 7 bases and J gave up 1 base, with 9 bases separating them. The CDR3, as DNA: TGTGCCAGCAAAAGAGCGGGCACAGATACGCAGTATTTT. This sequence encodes CASKRAGTDTQYF.

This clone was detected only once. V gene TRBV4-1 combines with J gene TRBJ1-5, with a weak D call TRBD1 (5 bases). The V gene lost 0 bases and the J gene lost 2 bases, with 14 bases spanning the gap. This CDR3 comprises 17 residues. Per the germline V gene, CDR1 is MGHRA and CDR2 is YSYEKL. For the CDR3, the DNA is TGCGCCAGCAGCCAAGATCGGGGGGTAAAGGGCAATCAGCCCCAGCATTTT. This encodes CASSQDRGVKGNQPQHF.

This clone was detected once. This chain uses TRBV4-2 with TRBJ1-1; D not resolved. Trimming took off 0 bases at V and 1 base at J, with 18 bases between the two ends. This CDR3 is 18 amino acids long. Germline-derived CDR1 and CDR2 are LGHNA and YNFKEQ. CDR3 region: CASSQDPATSGGNTEAFF. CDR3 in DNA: TGTGCCAGCAGCCAAGATCCCGCAACTTCAGGAGGGAACACTGAAGCTTTCTTT.

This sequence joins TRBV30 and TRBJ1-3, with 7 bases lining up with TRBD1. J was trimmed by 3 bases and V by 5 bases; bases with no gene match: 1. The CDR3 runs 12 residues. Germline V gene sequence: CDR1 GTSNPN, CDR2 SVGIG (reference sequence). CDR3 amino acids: CAWDRDGNTIYF. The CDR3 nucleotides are TGTGCCTGGGACAGGGATGGAAACACCATATATTTT.